Sequencing of this TCR beta chain was carried out in a study of blood T cell repertoires in COVID-19. On the study more broadly: The analysed material was cDNA or gDNA that came from T cells, B-cell-depleted T cells, or PBMCs.

TCRdb's table, derived via immunoSEQ multiplex PCR, lists solely in-frame clones and lacks some. The repertoire holds 78,000 or so clones, with 80% to 90% as singletons. This clone was seen only once. The V gene end was trimmed by 2 bases and the J gene end by 3 bases; junction bases not matched to a gene: 2. Germline-derived CDR1 and CDR2 are SGHDT and YYEEEE. The CDR3 has 14 residues. The V call is TRBV5-6, the J call TRBJ1-1; 9 bases match TRBD1. This clonotype was sampled from a woman aged 50 to 60 with acute or convalescent COVID-19. Sequenced material: peripheral blood. CDR3 amino acids: CASSLDRGYTEAFF. Here the CDR3 DNA reads TGTGCCAGCAGCTTAGACAGGGGGTACACTGAAGCTTTCTTT.